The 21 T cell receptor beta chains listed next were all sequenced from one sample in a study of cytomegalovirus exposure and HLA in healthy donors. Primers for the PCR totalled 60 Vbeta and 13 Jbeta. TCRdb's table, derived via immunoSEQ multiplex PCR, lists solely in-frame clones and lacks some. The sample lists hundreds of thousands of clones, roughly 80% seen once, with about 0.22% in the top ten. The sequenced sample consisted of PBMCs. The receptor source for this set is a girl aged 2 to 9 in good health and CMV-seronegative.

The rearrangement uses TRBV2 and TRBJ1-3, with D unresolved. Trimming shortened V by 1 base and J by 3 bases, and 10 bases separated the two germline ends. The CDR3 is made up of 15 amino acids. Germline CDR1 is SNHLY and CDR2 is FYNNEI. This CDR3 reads CASSEDGRGGNTIYF. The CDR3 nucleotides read TGTGCCAGCAGTGAAGACGGAAGAGGTGGAAACACCATATATTTT.

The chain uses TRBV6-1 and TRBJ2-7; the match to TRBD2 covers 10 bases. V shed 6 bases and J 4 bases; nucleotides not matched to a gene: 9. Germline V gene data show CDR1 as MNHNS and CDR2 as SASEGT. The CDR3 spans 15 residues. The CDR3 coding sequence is TGTGCCAGCAGCGATCTAGCGGGAGTCGGGTACGAGCAGTACTTC. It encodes CASSDLAGVGYEQYF.

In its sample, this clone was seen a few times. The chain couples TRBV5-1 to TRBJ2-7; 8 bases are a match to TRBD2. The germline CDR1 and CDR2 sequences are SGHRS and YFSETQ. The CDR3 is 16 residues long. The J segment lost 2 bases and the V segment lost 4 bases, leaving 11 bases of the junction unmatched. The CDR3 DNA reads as TGCGCCAGCAGCATCGACCCGTCGGGAGGGCCCTACGAGCAGTACTTC. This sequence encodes CASSIDPSGGPYEQYF.

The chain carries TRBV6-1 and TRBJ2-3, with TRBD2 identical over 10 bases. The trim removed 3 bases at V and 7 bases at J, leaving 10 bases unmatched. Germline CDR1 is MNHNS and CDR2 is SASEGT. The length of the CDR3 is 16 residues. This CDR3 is CASSEISGGAGHTQYF. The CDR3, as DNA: TGTGCCAGCAGTGAGATAAGCGGGGGGGCGGGTCATACGCAGTATTTT.

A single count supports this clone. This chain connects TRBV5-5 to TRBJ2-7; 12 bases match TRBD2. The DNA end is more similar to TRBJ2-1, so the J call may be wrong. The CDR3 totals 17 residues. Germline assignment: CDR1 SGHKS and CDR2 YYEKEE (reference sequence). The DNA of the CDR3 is TGTGCCAGCAGCTTTTCAATAGGACTAGCGGGAAACAATGAGCAGTTCTTC. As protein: CASSFSIGLAGNNEQFF.

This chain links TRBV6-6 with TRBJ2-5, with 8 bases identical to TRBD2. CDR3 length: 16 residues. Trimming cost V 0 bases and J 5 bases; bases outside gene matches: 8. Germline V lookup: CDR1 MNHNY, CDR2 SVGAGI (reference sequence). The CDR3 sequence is CASSYSRAGVGETQYF. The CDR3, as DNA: TGTGCCAGCAGTTACTCGAGAGCGGGAGTTGGTGAGACCCAGTACTTC.

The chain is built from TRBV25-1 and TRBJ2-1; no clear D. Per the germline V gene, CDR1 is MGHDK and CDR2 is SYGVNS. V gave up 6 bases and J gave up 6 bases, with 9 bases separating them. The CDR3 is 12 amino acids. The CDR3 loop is CASSPVLNEQFF. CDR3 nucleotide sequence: TGTGCCAGCAGCCCAGTCCTCAATGAGCAGTTCTTC. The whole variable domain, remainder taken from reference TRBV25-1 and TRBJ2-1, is EADIYQTPRYLVIGTGKKITLECSQTMGHDKMYWYQQDPGMELHLIHYSYGVNSTEKGDLSSESTVSRIRTEHFPLTLESARPSHTSQYLCASSPVLNEQFFGPGTRLTVL.

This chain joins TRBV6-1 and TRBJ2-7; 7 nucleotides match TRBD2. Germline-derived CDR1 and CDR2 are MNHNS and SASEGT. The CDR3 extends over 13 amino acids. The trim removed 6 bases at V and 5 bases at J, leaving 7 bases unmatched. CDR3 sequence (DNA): TGTGCCAGCAGCTCCGGGGGGTTCCACGAGCAGTACTTC. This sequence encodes CASSSGGFHEQYF.

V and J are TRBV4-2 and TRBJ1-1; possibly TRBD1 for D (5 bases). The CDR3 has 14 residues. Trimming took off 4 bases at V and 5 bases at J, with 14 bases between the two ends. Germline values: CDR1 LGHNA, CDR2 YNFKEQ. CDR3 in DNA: TGTGCCAGCAGCCTGAATTGGGGGGAGACTGAAGCTTTCTTT. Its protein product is CASSLNWGETEAFF.

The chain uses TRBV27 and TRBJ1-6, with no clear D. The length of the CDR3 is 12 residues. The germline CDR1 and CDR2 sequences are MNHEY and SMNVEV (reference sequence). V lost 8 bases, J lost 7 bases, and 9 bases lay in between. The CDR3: CASCYLNSPLHF. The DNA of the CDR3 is TGTGCCAGCTGTTACTTAAATTCACCCCTCCACTTT.

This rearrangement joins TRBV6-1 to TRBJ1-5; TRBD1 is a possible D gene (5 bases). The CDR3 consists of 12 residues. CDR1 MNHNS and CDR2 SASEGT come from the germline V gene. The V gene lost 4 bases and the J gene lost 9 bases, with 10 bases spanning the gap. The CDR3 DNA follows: TGTGCCAGCAGTGCCGGGGGGGGGCCCCAGCATTTT. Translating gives CASSAGGGPQHF.

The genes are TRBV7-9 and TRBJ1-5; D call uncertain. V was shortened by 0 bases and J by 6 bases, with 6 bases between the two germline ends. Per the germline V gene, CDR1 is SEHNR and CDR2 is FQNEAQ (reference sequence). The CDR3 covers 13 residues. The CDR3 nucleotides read TGTGCCAGCAGCTTAGCGTCGGGTCAGCCCCAGCATTTT. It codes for CASSLASGQPQHF.

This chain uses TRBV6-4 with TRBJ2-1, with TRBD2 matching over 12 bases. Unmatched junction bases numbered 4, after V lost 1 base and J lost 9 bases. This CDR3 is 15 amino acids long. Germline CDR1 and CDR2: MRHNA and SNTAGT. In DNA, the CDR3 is TGTGCCAGCAGTGACTGGTCTAGCGGGAGGGTTGAGCAGTTCTTC. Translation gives CASSDWSSGRVEQFF.

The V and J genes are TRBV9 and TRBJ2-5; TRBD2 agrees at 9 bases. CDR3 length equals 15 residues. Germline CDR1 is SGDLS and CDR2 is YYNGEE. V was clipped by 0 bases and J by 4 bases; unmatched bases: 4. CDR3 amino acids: CASSVGAGGRETQYF. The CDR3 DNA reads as TGTGCCAGCAGCGTAGGGGCGGGGGGGCGAGAGACCCAGTACTTC.

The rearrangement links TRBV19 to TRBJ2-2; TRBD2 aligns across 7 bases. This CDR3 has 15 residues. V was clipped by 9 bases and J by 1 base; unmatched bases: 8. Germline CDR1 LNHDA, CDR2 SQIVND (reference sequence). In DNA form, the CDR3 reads TGTGCCAGCCTCAACAGCGGGGAGAACACCGGGGAGCTGTTTTTT. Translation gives CASLNSGENTGELFF.

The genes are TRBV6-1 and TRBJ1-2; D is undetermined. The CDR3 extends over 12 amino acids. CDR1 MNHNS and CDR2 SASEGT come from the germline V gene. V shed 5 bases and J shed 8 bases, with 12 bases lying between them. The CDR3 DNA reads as TGTGCCAGCAGTACACCCCCGGGGGGCTACACCTTC. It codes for CASSTPPGGYTF.

The CDR3 loop reads CASSFRQGSGNTIYF. CDR3 coding DNA: TGTGCCAGCAGCTTTCGACAGGGTTCTGGAAACACCATATATTTT. The chain links TRBV7-2 to TRBJ1-3; 7 nucleotides match TRBD1. The CDR3 consists of 15 residues. J gave up 1 base and V 3 bases, and 3 bases lay outside the gene matches. CDR1 is SGHTA, CDR2 FQGNSA, per germline.

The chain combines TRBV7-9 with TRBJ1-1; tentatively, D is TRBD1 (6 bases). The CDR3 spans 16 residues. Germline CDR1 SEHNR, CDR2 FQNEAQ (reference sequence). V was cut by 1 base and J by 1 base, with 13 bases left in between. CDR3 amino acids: CASSLGREGGNTEAFF. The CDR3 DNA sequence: TGTGCCAGCAGCTTAGGGAGGGAGGGGGGGAACACTGAAGCTTTCTTT.

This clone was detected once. CDR3 loop: CASSAQQGYEQFF. The CDR3 DNA reads as TGTGCCAGCAGCGCTCAACAGGGGTATGAGCAGTTCTTC. The genes are TRBV9 and TRBJ2-1, with TRBD1 identical over 7 bases. The CDR3 is 13 residues long. J was trimmed by 8 bases and V by 3 bases; bases with no gene match: 5. Germline assignment: CDR1 SGDLS and CDR2 YYNGEE.

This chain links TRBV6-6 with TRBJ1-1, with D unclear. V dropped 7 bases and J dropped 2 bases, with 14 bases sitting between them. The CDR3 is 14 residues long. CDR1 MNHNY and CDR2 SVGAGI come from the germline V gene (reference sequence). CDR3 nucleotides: TGTGCCAGCAACCACGGGGTCGTTAACACTGAAGCTTTCTTT. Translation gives CASNHGVVNTEAFF.

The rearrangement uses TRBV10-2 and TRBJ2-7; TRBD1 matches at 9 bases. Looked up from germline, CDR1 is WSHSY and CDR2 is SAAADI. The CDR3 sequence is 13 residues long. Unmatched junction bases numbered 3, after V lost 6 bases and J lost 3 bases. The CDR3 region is CASRDRGGYEQYF. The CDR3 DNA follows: TGCGCCAGCAGGGACAGGGGAGGCTACGAGCAGTACTTC.